This entry concerns a single T cell receptor beta chain. This clonotype has only a few counts. Its antigen remains unidentified. No qualities accompany the bases; no much larger clone lies one base away. The entry originates in a study of blood T cells in healthy people across ages (dated by TCRdb to between 2014 and 2017). Broadly, across the study: In model experiments, template switching captured about one uniquely barcoded TCR beta cDNA molecule for every two T cells. For two donors (one aged 18 to 30 and one aged 80 or older), the study analyzed two additional independent replicas of 1 million unique cDNA reads from the same blood draw. Donors of different ages were randomly distributed across sequencing lanes to avoid experimental bias. To track age-related changes in TCR beta repertoire diversity, the study relied on deep sequencing normalized with unique cDNA molecular identifiers. Four age groups were formed from the donors: young (average about 16 years), middle-aged (approximately 40), aged (62) and long-lived (more than 75). The research as a whole found: Because profiling used bulk unsorted PBMCs, naive and antigen-experienced compartments could not be compared conclusively. Compared with the aged group, more naive CD4+ T cells, fewer expanded clones and increased TCR diversity were shown by the long-lived group, suggesting age selection. The CMV infection status of donors was not known, potentially confounding age-related changes in expanded clonotypes. A strong correlation was found between observed TCR beta diversity and the percentage of naive T cells measured by flow cytometry. Observed TCR beta diversity per million T cells fell roughly linearly with age, and a significant reduction was already apparent by age about 43. Estimates of total diversity from one million sequenced T cells were regarded as lower bounds and underestimates.

Systemically healthy Caucasian individuals from Russia, around 38 in total and aged roughly 6 to 95 years, were included as donors. Around 9.9 milliliters of peripheral blood were collected from each donor into EDTA-treated Vacutainer tubes. Ficoll-Paque density-gradient centrifugation was used to isolate PBMCs, with at least 7 million per sample. Total RNA, at least 6 micrograms per sample, was extracted from PBMCs with Trizol reagent. For every donor, an aliquot of PBMCs went through flow cytometry to measure the percentages of naive CD45RAhigh/CD27high T cells. Library method: 5' RACE. Sequencer: Illumina HiSeq 2500. The second PCR ran for roughly 7 to 11 cycles and used a J-beta primer mix along with a sample-barcoded 5' primer. Each TCR beta cDNA molecule received a unique molecular identifier from a template-switch 5' adaptor carrying 12 random nucleotides. At least 2.5 million CDR3-containing paired-end reads were obtained from each sample. All of the RNA was converted into first-strand cDNA using the Mint cDNA synthesis kit, with a TRBC-specific oligonucleotide serving as the primer. Following uracil-DNA glycosylase treatment, all cDNA underwent a first 18-cycle PCR with the universal primers M1SS and BC2_uni_R. The study's own analysis went as follows. For normalization, 1 million high-quality reads were randomly selected from each sample, with every read carrying a distinct molecular identifier. Reads sharing molecular identifiers were discarded rather than binned into consensus sequences. MiTCR, with a Q25 quality threshold and the strictest error-elimination algorithm, was used for CDR3 identification, clonotype clustering and error correction. A nonparametric unseen species model with Euler transformation was used to estimate lower-bound total TCR beta diversity. TCRdb's own reprocessing of the public reads used fastp at Q25 and MiXCR and kept productive beta chains. A single entry per CDR3 protein holds the most common genes and DNA from its merged rows. None of the V and J calls come from the authors' own analysis; TCRdb made them. The sample yields 1.5 million to 2 million distinct CDR3 sequences; about 50% were counted once. 2.1% of the sample comes from the top ten.

This clonotype originated in a woman in her forties in good health. The sequenced material came from blood.

For the CDR3, the sequence is CATRAGDSGANVLTF. At the DNA level, the sequence is TGTGCCACCAGAGCAGGGGACTCTGGGGCCAACGTCCTGACTTTC. The chain is encoded by TRBV6-1 joined to TRBJ2-6; a tentative D match to TRBD1 spans 6 bases. The CDR3 numbers 15 residues from cysteine through phenylalanine. The CDR3 DNA has 45 bases and is translated from base 1. CDR1 and CDR2, looked up from the germline V gene, are MNHNS and SASEGT. Trimming removed 10 bases from V and 0 bases from J, leaving 13 bases between the germline ends.